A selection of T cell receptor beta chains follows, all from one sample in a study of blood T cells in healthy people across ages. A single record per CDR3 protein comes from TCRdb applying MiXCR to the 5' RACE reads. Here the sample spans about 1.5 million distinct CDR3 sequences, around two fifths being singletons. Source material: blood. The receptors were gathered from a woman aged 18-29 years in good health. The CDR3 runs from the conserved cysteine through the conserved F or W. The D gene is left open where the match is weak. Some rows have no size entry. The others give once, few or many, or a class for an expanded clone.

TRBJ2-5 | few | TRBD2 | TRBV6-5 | CASSYSAFGTSGRRDETQYF | TGTGCCAGCAGTTACTCGGCTTTCGGGACTAGCGGGAGGCGCGACGAGACCCAGTACTTC
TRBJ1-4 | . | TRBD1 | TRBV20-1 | CSARDRGHTNEKLFF | TGCAGTGCTAGAGACAGGGGGCATACTAATGAAAAACTGTTTTTT
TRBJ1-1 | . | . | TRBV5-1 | CASSPHMNTEAFF | TGCGCCAGCAGTCCACACATGAACACTGAAGCTTTCTTT
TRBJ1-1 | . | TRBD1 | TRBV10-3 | CAISPDRVGDTEAFF | TGTGCCATCAGTCCGGACAGGGTGGGGGACACTGAAGCTTTCTTT
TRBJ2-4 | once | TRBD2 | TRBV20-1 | CSARALRISGGHPNSYNEQYF | TGCAGTGCTAGAGCGCTTCGGATTAGCGGGGGCCACCCAAACTCCTACAATGAGCAGTACTTC
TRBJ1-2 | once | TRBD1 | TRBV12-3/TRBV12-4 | CASSLAQGQGRHGYTF | TGTGCCAGCAGTTTAGCCCAGGGACAGGGGAGGCATGGCTACACCTTC
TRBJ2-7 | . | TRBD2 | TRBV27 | CASSYDRAGPYEQYF | TGTGCCAGCAGTTACGACCGAGCGGGACCCTACGAGCAGTACTTC
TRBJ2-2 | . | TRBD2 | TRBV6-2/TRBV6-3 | CASSWTPGLAPGELFF | TGTGCCAGCAGTTGGACCCCGGGACTAGCCCCCGGGGAGCTGTTTTTT
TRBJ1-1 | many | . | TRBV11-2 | CASSLAGGGNTEAFF | TGTGCCAGCAGTTTAGCGGGAGGGGGGAACACTGAAGCTTTCTTT
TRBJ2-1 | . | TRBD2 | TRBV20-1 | CSASVLAGTYNEQFF | TGCAGTGCTAGCGTGCTAGCGGGGACCTACAATGAGCAGTTCTTC
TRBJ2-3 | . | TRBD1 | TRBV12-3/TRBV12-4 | CASRPGGADTQYF | TGTGCCAGCAGGCCAGGGGGAGCAGATACGCAGTATTTT
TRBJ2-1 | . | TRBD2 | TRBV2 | CASSWLAGGNEQFF | TGTGCCAGCAGCTGGCTAGCGGGAGGGAATGAGCAGTTCTTC
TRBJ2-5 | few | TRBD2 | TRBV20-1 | CSAAGRTGTSGSKETQYF | TGCAGTGCTGCCGGTCGTACCGGGACTAGCGGGAGTAAAGAGACCCAGTACTTC
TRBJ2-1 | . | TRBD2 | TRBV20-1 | CSARDRVWLAGDNEQFF | TGCAGTGCTAGAGATCGGGTGTGGCTAGCGGGGGACAATGAGCAGTTCTTC
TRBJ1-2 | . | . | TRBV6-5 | CASREAVYGYTF | TGTGCCAGCAGGGAGGCGGTCTATGGCTACACCTTC
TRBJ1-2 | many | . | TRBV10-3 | CAIGTANYGYTF | TGTGCCATCGGTACGGCAAACTATGGCTACACCTTC
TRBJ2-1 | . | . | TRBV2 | CASTFSPSYNEQFF | TGTGCCAGCACTTTCAGCCCTTCCTACAATGAGCAGTTCTTC
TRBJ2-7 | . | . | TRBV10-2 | CASAKQGGPYEQYF | TGCGCCTCGGCTAAACAGGGAGGCCCCTACGAGCAGTACTTC
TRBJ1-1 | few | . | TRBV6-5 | CASSLTGTQNTEAFF | TGTGCCAGCAGTCTAACCGGGACCCAAAACACTGAAGCTTTCTTT
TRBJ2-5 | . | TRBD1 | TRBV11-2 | CASSQPDRLETQYF | TGTGCCAGCAGCCAACCGGACAGGTTGGAGACCCAGTACTTC
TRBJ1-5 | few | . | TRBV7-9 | CASSPKGNQPQHF | TGTGCCAGCAGCCCCAAGGGCAATCAGCCCCAGCATTTT
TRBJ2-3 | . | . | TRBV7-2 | CASSNAGHSFTDAQYF | TGTGCCAGCAGCAACGCGGGACATTCCTTCACAGATGCGCAGTATTTT
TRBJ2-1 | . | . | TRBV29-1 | CSVAEHRDNEQFF | TGCAGCGTTGCCGAACACCGGGATAATGAGCAGTTCTTC
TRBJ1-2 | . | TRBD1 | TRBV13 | CASSAAPGQVPYGYTF | TGTGCCAGCAGCGCAGCCCCGGGACAGGTTCCTTATGGCTACACCTTC
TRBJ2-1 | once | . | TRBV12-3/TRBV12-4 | CASSLRPMRGFF | TGTGCCAGCAGTTTGAGACCCATGCGGGGGTTCTTC
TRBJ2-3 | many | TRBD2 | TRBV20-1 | CSAMSAGGQDTQYF | TGCAGTGCTATGAGCGCGGGGGGGCAAGATACGCAGTATTTT
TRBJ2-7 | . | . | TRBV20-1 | CSAPGGYAYEQYF | TGCAGTGCTCCCGGGGGCTATGCCTACGAGCAGTACTTC